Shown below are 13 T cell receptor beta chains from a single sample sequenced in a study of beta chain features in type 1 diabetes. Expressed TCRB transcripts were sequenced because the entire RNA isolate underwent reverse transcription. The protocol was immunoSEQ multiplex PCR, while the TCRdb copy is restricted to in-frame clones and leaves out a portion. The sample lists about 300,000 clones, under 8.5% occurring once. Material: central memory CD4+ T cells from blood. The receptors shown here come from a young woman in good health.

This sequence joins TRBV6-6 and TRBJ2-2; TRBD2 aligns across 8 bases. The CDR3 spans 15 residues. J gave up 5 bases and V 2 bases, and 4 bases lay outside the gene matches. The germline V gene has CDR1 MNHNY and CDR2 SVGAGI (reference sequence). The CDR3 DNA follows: TGTGCCAGCAGTTACGAGGCGGGAGGTACCGGGGAGCTGTTTTTT. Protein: CASSYEAGGTGELFF.

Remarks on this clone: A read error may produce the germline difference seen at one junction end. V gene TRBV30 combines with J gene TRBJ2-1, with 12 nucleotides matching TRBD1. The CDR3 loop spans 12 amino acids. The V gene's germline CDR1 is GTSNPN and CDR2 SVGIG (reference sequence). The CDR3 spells CAWGTGGNGQFF. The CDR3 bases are TGTGCCTGGGGGACAGGGGGCAATGGGCAGTTCTTC.

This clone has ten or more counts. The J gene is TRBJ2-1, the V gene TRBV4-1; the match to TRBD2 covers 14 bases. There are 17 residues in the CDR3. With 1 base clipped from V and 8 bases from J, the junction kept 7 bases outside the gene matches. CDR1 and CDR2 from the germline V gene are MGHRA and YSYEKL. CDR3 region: CASSQGRTSGGTYEQFF. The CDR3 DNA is TGCGCCAGCAGCCAAGGCCGGACTAGCGGGGGGACATATGAGCAGTTCTTC.

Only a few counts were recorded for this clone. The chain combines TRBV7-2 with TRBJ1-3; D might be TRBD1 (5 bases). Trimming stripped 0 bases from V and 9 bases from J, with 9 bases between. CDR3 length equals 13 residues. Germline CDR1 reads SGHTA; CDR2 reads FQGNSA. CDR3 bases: TGTGCCAGCAGCTTAGCGCAGGGCGTCACCATATATTTT. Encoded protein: CASSLAQGVTIYF.

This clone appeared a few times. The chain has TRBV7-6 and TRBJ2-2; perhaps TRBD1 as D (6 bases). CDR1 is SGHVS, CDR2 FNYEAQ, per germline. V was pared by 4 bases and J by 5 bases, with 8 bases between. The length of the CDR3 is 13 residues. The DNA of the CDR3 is TGTGCCAGCAGCTCAAGGGGGACCGGGGAGCTGTTTTTT. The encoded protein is CASSSRGTGELFF.

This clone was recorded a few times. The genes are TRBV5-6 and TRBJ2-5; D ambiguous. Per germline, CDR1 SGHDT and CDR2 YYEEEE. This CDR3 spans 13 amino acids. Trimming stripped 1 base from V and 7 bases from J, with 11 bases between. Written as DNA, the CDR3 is TGTGCCAGCAGCTTGCGGGTGATAGGGACCCAGTACTTC. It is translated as CASSLRVIGTQYF. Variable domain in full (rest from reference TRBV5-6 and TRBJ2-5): DAGVTQSPTHLIKTRGQQVTLRCSPKSGHDTVSWYQQALGQGPQFIFQYYEEEERQRGNFPDRFSGHQFPNYSSELNVNALLLGDSALYLCASSLRVIGTQYFGPGTRLLVL.

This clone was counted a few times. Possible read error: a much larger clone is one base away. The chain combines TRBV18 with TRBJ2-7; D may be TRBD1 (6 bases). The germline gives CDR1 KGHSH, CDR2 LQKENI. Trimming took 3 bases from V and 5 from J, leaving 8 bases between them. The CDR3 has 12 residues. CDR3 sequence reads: CASSPDRDEQYV. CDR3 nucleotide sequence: TGTGCCAGCTCACCGGACAGAGACGAGCAGTACGTC.

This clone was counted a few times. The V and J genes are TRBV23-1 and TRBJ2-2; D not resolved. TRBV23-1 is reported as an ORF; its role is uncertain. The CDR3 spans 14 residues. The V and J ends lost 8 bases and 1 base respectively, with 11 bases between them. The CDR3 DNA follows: TGCGCCAGCCGACGGATCAGGAACACCGGGGAGCTGTTTTTT. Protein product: CASRRIRNTGELFF.

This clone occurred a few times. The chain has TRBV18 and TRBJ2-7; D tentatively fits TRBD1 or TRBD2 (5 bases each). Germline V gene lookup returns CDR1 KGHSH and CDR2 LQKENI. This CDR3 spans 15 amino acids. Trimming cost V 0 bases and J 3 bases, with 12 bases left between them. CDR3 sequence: CASSPPWDRSYEQYF. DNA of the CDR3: TGTGCCAGCTCACCACCATGGGACCGAAGCTACGAGCAGTACTTC. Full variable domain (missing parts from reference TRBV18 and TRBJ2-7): NAGVMQNPRHLVRRRGQEARLRCSPMKGHSHVYWYRQLPEEGLKFMVYLQKENIIDESGMPKERFSAEFPKEGPSILRIQQVVRGDSAAYFCASSPPWDRSYEQYFGPGTRLTVT.

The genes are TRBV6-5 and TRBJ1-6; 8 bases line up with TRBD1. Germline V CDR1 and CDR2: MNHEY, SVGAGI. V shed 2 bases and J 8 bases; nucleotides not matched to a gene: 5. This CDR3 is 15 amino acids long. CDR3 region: CASSYRTGNDSPLHF. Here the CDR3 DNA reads TGTGCCAGCAGTTACCGGACAGGGAATGATTCACCCCTCCACTTT.

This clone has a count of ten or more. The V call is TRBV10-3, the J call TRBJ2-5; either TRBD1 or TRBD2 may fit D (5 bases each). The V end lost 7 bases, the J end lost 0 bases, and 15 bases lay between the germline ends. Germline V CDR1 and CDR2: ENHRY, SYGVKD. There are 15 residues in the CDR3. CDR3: CAIKSQGAYQETQYF. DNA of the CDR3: TGTGCCATCAAGAGCCAGGGAGCGTACCAAGAGACCCAGTACTTC.

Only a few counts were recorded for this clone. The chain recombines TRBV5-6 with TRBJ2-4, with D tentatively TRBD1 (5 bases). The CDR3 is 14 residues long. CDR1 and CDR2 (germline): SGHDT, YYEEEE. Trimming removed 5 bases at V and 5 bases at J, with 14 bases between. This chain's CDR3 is CASSAYWGQNIQYF. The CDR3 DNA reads TGTGCCAGCAGTGCGTACTGGGGCCAAAACATTCAGTACTTC. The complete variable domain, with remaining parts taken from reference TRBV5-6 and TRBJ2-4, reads DAGVTQSPTHLIKTRGQQVTLRCSPKSGHDTVSWYQQALGQGPQFIFQYYEEEERQRGNFPDRFSGHQFPNYSSELNVNALLLGDSALYLCASSAYWGQNIQYFGAGTRLSVL.

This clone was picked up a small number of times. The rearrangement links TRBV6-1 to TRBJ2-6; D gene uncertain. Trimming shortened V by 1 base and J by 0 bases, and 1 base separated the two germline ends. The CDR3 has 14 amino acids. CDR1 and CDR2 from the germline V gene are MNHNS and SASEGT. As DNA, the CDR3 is TGTGCCAGCAGTGAAGTCTCTGGGGCCAACGTCCTGACTTTC. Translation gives CASSEVSGANVLTF.